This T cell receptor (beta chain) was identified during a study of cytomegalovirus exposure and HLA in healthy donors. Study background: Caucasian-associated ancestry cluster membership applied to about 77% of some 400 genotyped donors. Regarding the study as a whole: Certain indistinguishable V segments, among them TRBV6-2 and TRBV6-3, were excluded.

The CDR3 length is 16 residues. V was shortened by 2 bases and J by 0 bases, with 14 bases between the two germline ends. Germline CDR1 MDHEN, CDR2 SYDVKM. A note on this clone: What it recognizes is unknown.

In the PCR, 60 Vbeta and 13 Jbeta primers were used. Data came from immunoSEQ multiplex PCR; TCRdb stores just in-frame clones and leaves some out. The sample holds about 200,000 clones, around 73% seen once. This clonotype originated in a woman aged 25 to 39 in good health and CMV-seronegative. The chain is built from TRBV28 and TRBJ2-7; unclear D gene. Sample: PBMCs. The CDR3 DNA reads TGTGCCAGCAGTTTAGGTTGGCAGGAATACTCCTACGAGCAGTACTTC. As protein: CASSLGWQEYSYEQYF. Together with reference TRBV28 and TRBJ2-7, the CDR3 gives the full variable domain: DVKVTQSSRYLVKRTGEKVFLECVQDMDHENMFWYRQDPGLGLRLIYFSYDVKMKEKGDIPEGYSVSREKKERFSLILESASTNQTSMYLCASSLGWQEYSYEQYFGPGTRLTVT.